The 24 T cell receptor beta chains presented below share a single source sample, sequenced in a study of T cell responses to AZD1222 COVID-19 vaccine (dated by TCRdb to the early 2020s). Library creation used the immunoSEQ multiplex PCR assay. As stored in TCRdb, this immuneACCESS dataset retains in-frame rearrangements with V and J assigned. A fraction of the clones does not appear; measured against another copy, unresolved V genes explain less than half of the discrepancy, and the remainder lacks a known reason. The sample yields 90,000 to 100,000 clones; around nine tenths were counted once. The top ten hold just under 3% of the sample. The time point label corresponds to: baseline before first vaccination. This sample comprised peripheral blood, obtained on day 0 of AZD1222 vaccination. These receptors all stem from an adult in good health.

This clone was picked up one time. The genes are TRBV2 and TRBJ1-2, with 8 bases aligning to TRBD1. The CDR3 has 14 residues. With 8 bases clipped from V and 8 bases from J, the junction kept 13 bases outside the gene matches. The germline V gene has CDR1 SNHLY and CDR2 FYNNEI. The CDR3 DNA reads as TGTGCCAGCTGCTCGGACAGGGCGGCGGGGGGCTACACCTTC. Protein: CASCSDRAAGGYTF.

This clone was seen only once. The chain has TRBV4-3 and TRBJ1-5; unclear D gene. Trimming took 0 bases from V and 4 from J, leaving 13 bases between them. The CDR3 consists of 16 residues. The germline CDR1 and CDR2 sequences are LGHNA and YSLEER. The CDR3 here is CASSQDFGVSNQPQHF. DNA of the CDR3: TGCGCCAGCAGCCAAGATTTCGGGGTATCAAATCAGCCCCAGCATTTT.

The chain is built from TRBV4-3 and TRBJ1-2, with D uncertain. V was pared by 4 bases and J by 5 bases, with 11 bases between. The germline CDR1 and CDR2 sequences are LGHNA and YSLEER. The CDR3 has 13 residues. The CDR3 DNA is TGCGCCAGCAGCCCCTCGGGTGGTTATGGCTACACCTTC. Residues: CASSPSGGYGYTF.

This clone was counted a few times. The CDR3 nucleotides are TGTGCCAGCGGCCGGGGAGTCCGGGAGCTGTTTTTT. This encodes CASGRGVRELFF. The genes are TRBV12-3 or TRBV12-4 and TRBJ2-2, with a weak D call TRBD2 (5 bases). This CDR3 has 12 residues. Deletions cut 8 bases from V and 9 bases from J, with 13 bases between.

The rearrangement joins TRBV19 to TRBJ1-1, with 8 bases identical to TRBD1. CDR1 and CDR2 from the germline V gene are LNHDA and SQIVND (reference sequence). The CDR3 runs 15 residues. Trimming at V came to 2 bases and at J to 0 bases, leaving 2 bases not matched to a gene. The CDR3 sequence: CASSIRGQVNTEAFF. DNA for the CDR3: TGTGCCAGTAGTATAAGGGGACAGGTGAACACTGAAGCTTTCTTT.

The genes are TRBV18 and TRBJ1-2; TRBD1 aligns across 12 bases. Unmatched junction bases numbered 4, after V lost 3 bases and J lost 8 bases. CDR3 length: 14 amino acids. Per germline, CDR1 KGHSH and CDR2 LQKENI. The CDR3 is CASSPRDRGRGYTF. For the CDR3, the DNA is TGTGCCAGCTCACCGCGGGACAGGGGGCGAGGCTACACCTTC.

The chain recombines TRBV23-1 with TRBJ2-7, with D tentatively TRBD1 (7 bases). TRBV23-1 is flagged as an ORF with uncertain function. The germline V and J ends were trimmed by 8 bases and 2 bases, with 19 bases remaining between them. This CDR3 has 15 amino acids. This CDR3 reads CASGGAGTETYEQYV. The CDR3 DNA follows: TGCGCCAGCGGAGGGGCTGGGACAGAAACCTACGAGCAGTACGTC.

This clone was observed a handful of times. CDR3 sequence reads: CASSPRGGQPQHF. For the CDR3, the DNA is TGTGCCAGCAGCCCCAGGGGAGGTCAGCCCCAGCATTTT. The chain joins TRBV5-6 to TRBJ1-5; D might be TRBD1 (6 bases). There are 13 residues in the CDR3. V was clipped by 4 bases and J by 6 bases, with 11 bases between them. Germline CDR1 and CDR2: SGHDT and YYEEEE.

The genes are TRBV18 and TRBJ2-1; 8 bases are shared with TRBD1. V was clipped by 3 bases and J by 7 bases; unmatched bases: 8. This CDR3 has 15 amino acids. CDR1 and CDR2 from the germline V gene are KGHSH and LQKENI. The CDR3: CASSPPGGPLNEQFF. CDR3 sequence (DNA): TGTGCCAGCTCACCCCCAGGGGGCCCTTTAAATGAGCAGTTCTTC.

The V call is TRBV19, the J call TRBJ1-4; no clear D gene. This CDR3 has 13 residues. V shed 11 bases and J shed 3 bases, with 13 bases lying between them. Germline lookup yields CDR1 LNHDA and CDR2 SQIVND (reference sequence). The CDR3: CAVLERANEKLFF. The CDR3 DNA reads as TGTGCCGTACTCGAAAGGGCTAATGAAAAACTGTTTTTT.

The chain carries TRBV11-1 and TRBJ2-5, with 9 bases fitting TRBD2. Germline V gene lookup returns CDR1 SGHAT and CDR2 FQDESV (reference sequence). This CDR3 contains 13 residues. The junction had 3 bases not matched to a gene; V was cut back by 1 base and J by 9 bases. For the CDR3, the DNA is TGTGCCAGCAGCTTAGGACTAGCGGTGTCCCAGTACTTC. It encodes CASSLGLAVSQYF.

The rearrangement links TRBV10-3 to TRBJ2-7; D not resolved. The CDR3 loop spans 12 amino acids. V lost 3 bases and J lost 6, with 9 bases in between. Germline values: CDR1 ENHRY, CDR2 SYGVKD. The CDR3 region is CAISDSHGEQYV. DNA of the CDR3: TGTGCCATCAGTGACTCCCACGGCGAGCAGTACGTC.

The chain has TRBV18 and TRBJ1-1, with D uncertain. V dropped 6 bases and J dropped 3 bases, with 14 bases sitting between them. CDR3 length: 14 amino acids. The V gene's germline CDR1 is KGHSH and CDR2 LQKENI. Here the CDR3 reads CASSRDGSHTEAFF. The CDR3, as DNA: TGTGCCAGCTCTAGGGATGGGAGCCACACTGAAGCTTTCTTT.

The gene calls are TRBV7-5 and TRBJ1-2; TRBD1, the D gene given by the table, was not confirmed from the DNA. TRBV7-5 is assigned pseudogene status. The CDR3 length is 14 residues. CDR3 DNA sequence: TGTGCCAGAAAGCTGGTACAGTACAGCTATGGCTACACCTTC. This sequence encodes CARKLVQYSYGYTF.

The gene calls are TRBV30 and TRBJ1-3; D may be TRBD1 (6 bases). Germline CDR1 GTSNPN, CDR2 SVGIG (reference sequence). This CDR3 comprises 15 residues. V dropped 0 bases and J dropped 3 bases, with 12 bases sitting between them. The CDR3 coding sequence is TGTGCCTGGAGTGTTGGGGGGGCTAGTGGAAACACCATATATTTT. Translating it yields CAWSVGGASGNTIYF.

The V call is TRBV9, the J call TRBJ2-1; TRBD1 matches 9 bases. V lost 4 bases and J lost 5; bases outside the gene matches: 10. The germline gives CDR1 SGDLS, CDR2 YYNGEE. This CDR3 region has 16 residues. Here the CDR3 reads CASSPDGTGSDNEQFF. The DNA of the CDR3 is TGTGCCAGCAGCCCCGACGGGACAGGGAGCGACAATGAGCAGTTCTTC. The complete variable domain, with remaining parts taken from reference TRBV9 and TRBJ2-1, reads DSGVTQTPKHLITATGQRVTLRCSPRSGDLSVYWYQQSLDQGLQFLIQYYNGEERAKGNILERFSAQQFPDLHSELNLSSLELGDSALYFCASSPDGTGSDNEQFFGPGTRLTVL.

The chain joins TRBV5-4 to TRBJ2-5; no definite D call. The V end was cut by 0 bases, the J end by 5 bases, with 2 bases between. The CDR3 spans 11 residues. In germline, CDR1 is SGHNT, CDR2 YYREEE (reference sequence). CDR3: CASSLAETQYF. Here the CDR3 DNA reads TGTGCCAGCAGCTTGGCGGAGACCCAGTACTTC.

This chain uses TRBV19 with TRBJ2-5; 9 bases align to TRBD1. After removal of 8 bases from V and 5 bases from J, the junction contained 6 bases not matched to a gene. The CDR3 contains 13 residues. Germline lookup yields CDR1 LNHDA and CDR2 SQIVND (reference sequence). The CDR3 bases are TGTGCCAGTGGACAGGGGTCCGGGGAGACCCAGTACTTC. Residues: CASGQGSGETQYF.

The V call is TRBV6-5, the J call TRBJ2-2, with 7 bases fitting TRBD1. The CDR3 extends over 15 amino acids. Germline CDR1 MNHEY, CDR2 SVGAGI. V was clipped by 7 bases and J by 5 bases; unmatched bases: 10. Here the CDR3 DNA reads TGTGCCAGCACCCCGGTTACGACAGGGACCGGGGAGCTGTTTTTT. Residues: CASTPVTTGTGELFF.

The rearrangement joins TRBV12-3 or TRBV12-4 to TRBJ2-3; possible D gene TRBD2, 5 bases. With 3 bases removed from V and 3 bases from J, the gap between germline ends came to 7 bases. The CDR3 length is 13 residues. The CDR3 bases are TGTGCCAGCAGTTTGGAGGAAACAGATACGCAGTATTTT. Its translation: CASSLEETDTQYF.

The CDR3 protein is CASSPDRVDNEQFF. Written as DNA, the CDR3 is TGTGCCAGCAGTCCTGACAGGGTTGACAATGAGCAGTTCTTC. This rearrangement joins TRBV6-6 to TRBJ2-1, with TRBD1 matching 7 bases. Germline V gene sequence: CDR1 MNHNY, CDR2 SVGAGI (reference sequence). The length of the CDR3 is 14 residues. The V segment lost 5 bases and the J segment 5 bases; nucleotides outside the gene matches: 6.

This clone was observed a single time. The CDR3 loop is CASRTQGSEQYV. CDR3 in DNA: TGTGCCAGCAGAACCCAGGGGTCCGAGCAGTACGTC. The genes are TRBV6-5 and TRBJ2-7; possible D gene TRBD1, 6 bases. The V gene lost 6 bases and the J gene lost 6 bases, with 12 bases spanning the gap. This CDR3 is 12 amino acids long. The germline CDR1 and CDR2 sequences are MNHEY and SVGAGI.

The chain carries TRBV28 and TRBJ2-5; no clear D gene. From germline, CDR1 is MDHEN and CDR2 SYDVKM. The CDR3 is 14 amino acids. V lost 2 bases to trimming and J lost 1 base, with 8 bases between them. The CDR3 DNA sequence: TGTGCCAGCAGTTTAATTGGGCTCCAAGAGACCCAGTACTTC. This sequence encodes CASSLIGLQETQYF.

CDR3 loop: CASNGEGFHEQYF. In DNA form, the CDR3 reads TGTGCCAGCAACGGGGAGGGGTTCCACGAGCAGTACTTC. V gene TRBV6-5 combines with J gene TRBJ2-7, with 7 bases lining up with TRBD2. This CDR3 is built from 13 residues. V shed 7 bases, J shed 5 bases, and the junction held 8 bases outside the gene matches. Germline V CDR1 and CDR2: MNHEY, SVGAGI.